This entry concerns a single T cell receptor beta chain. Its antigen is unknown. The authors ran the assay at deep level. Replicate PCRs for sorted subsets used 200 to 250 ng DNA; this equaled tens of thousands of T cell genomes. Generated by immunoSEQ multiplex PCR, the TCRdb table keeps only in-frame clones and is missing some. The sample includes a few million clones, less than 95% of them seen just once. This record belongs to a study of shared clonotypes between healthy human individuals. Germline V CDR1 and CDR2: MDHEN, SYDVKM. V was pared by 2 bases and J by 7 bases, with 8 bases between. The CDR3 has 13 amino acids. Whole-study results and caveats: Though the depth was large, rarefaction showed that sorted-subset sequencing was incomplete. Generation probabilities of non-shared clonotypes were lower (relative to those shared by all four donors).

Sequenced: naive CD4+ T cells from PBMCs. The subset was: CD45RA+ positively selected. This receptor was identified in a young man in good health. Some clones in this sample may be carry-over from other donors' samples. The V and J genes are TRBV28 and TRBJ2-2; D possibly corresponds to TRBD2 (6 bases). In DNA, the CDR3 is TGTGCCAGCAGTTTAAGGCGGGGCGGGGAGCTGTTTTTT. Translating it yields CASSLRRGGELFF. Based on the CDR3 plus reference TRBV28 and TRBJ2-2, the full variable domain is DVKVTQSSRYLVKRTGEKVFLECVQDMDHENMFWYRQDPGLGLRLIYFSYDVKMKEKGDIPEGYSVSREKKERFSLILESASTNQTSMYLCASSLRRGGELFFGEGSRLTVL.